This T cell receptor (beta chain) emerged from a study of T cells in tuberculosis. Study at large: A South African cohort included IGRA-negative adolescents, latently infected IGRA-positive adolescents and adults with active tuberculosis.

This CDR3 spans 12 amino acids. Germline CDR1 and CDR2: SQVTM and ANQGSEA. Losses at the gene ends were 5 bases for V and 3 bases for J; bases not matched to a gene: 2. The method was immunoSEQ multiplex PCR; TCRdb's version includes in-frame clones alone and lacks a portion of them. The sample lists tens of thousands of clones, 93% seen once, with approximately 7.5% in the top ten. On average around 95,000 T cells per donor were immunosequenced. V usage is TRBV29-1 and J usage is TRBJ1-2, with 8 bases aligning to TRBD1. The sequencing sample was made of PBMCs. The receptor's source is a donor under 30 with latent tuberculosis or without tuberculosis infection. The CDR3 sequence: CSVQQGDYGYTF. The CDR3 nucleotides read TGCAGCGTTCAACAGGGGGACTATGGCTACACCTTC.